The 25 T cell receptor beta chains listed next were all sequenced from one sample in a study of OX40 agonist ivuxolimab in advanced cancers. Assay: immunoSEQ multiplex PCR; the TCRdb copy retains only in-frame clones and omits some. Among about 76,000 clones listed, roughly 88% were seen once. This specimen was CD4+ or CD8+ T cells sorted from blood, taken in a trial of the OX40 agonist ivuxolimab. The receptors originated from an adult with an advanced solid tumor such as melanoma, head and neck, liver or kidney cancer.

The chain uses TRBV28 and TRBJ2-5; TRBD1 matches 10 bases. The CDR3 totals 18 residues. V gave up 6 bases and J gave up 1 base; unmatched junction bases: 14. CDR1 is MDHEN and CDR2 is SYDVKM in the germline V gene. CDR3 bases: TGTGCCAGCAGCACGGGACAGGGGCTCCTTGGGGGCCAAGAGACCCAGTACTTC. It translates to CASSTGQGLLGGQETQYF.

The chain is built from TRBV4-1 and TRBJ2-7; TRBD1 matches 8 bases. Germline lookup yields CDR1 MGHRA and CDR2 YSYEKL. CDR3 length equals 15 residues. The V and J ends lost 0 bases and 5 bases, in that order; junction bases with no gene match: 6. This CDR3 reads CASSQDSQGADEQYF. DNA of the CDR3: TGCGCCAGCAGCCAAGATAGTCAGGGGGCGGACGAGCAGTACTTC.

This chain connects TRBV18 to TRBJ2-5; 9 bases are a match to TRBD1. The J call may be incorrect, as the DNA end agrees better with TRBJ2-7. The CDR3 is 17 residues long. CDR1 is KGHSH and CDR2 is LQKENI in the germline V gene. DNA of the CDR3: TGTGCCAGCTCACCCAAACCGGCGGGACAGGGAGCCTACGAGCAGTACTTC. Its protein product is CASSPKPAGQGAYEQYF.

This chain connects TRBV29-1 to TRBJ2-3, with D possibly being TRBD1 (6 bases). Trimming took 6 bases from V and 8 from J, leaving 12 bases between them. The CDR3 length is 11 residues. Germline CDR1 SQVTM, CDR2 ANQGSEA. CDR3 protein: CSVQGGGTQYF. Here the CDR3 DNA reads TGCAGCGTACAGGGTGGGGGTACGCAGTATTTT.

The rearrangement links TRBV10-3 to TRBJ1-2, with D hard to call. Trimming cost V 0 bases and J 4 bases, with 9 bases left between them. CDR1 is ENHRY and CDR2 is SYGVKD in the germline V gene. There are 14 residues in the CDR3. The CDR3 nucleotides read TGTGCCATCAGTGAGTCAATAGACTTCTATGGCTACACCTTC. Its protein is CAISESIDFYGYTF.

This chain uses TRBV4-1 with TRBJ1-3; TRBD1 might be the D (6 bases). The CDR3 extends over 17 amino acids. Germline assignment: CDR1 MGHRA and CDR2 YSYEKL. V gave up 1 base and J gave up 0 bases, with 13 bases separating them. The CDR3 DNA is TGCGCCAGCAGCCAAGTGGACAGCCAATACTCTGGAAACACCATATATTTT. This sequence encodes CASSQVDSQYSGNTIYF.

V usage is TRBV7-3 and J usage is TRBJ2-7, with a weak D call TRBD1 (6 bases). The CDR3 has 13 amino acids. Germline CDR1 SGHTA, CDR2 FQGTGA. The V and J ends lost 0 bases and 6 bases respectively, with 9 bases between them. The CDR3 spells CASSLTPDSEQYF. The CDR3 DNA sequence: TGTGCCAGCAGCTTAACCCCGGACAGCGAGCAGTACTTC.

The gene calls are TRBV4-1 and TRBJ1-6; D might be TRBD1 (5 bases). CDR1 is MGHRA and CDR2 is YSYEKL in the germline V gene. V was cut by 4 bases and J by 4 bases, with 11 bases left in between. This CDR3 is 15 amino acids long. CDR3 sequence reads: CASSLAGDYNSPLHF. For the CDR3, the DNA is TGCGCCAGCAGCCTCGCGGGGGATTATAATTCACCCCTCCACTTT.

This clone was observed once. The chain combines TRBV5-6 with TRBJ2-3; 12 nucleotides align to TRBD2. The germline V gene encodes CDR1 SGHDT and CDR2 YYEEEE. The CDR3 covers 16 residues. Trimming cost V 3 bases and J 6 bases; bases outside gene matches: 8. CDR3 loop: CASSSLAGGRRDTQYF. Written as DNA, the CDR3 is TGTGCCAGCAGCTCGCTAGCGGGAGGGCGAAGGGATACGCAGTATTTT.

The J gene is TRBJ2-1, the V gene TRBV27; TRBD1 matches 7 bases. The CDR3 is 15 residues long. Germline V gene lookup returns CDR1 MNHEY and CDR2 SMNVEV (reference sequence). J was trimmed by 6 bases and V by 5 bases; bases with no gene match: 10. CDR3 sequence: CASSLGTEALNEQFF. The DNA for the CDR3 is TGTGCCAGCAGTCTCGGGACAGAGGCTCTCAATGAGCAGTTCTTC.

V and J are TRBV7-9 and TRBJ2-5; 11 nucleotides align to TRBD1. Gene TRBJ2-7 matches the end of the DNA better, so the J call may be wrong. The CDR3 extends over 15 amino acids. Per the germline V gene, CDR1 is SEHNR and CDR2 is FQNEAQ (reference sequence). Here the CDR3 reads CASSLVGQGENEQYF. The CDR3 DNA follows: TGTGCCAGCAGCTTAGTGGGACAGGGGGAGAACGAGCAGTACTTC.

This clone was detected a few times. The chain joins TRBV5-6 to TRBJ1-2; a possible D gene is TRBD1 (6 bases). V lost 6 bases and J 4 bases, leaving 16 bases between the germline ends. The germline CDR1 and CDR2 sequences are SGHDT and YYEEEE. The CDR3 runs to 14 residues. The CDR3 loop is CASTSGGGGYGYTF. As DNA, the CDR3 is TGTGCCAGCACCTCGGGGGGCGGGGGCTATGGCTACACCTTC.

The rearrangement uses TRBV11-3 and TRBJ2-5; 7 bases line up with TRBD2. V lost 5 bases and J lost 6; bases outside the gene matches: 6. This CDR3 region has 13 residues. Germline V gene sequence: CDR1 SGHNT, CDR2 YENEEA. The CDR3 sequence: CASSRTSTQTQYF. The CDR3 DNA sequence: TGTGCCAGCAGCCGGACTAGTACGCAGACCCAGTACTTC.

CDR3 bases: TGTGCCATCAGGCCGGGACAGGGGAATGAGCAGTTCTTC. Its protein is CAIRPGQGNEQFF. The chain uses TRBV10-3 and TRBJ2-1; TRBD1 matches 10 bases. CDR1 and CDR2 from the germline V gene are ENHRY and SYGVKD. Trimming at V came to 6 bases and at J to 7 bases, leaving 3 bases not matched to a gene. This CDR3 has 13 amino acids.

The CDR3 protein is CASSFSGMILGYTF. Here the CDR3 DNA reads TGTGCCAGCAGCTTCTCAGGGATGATTCTTGGCTACACCTTC. The chain uses TRBV7-9 and TRBJ1-2; D possibly corresponds to TRBD1 (5 bases). V dropped 3 bases and J dropped 7 bases, with 15 bases sitting between them. Germline values: CDR1 SEHNR, CDR2 FQNEAQ (reference sequence). The CDR3 runs to 14 residues.

This clone was seen a handful of times. This rearrangement joins TRBV29-1 to TRBJ2-7, with D possibly matching TRBD1 (6 bases). Germline CDR1 is SQVTM and CDR2 is ANQGSEA. With 4 bases removed from V and 0 bases from J, the gap between germline ends came to 10 bases. The CDR3 is 13 amino acids. The DNA for the CDR3 is TGCAGCGTTGGGGCGGACAGCTCCTACGAGCAGTACTTC. Its protein product is CSVGADSSYEQYF.

The rearrangement links TRBV19 to TRBJ1-1; 7 bases agree with TRBD1. The CDR3 runs 14 residues. J gave up 6 bases and V 6 bases, and 10 bases lay outside the gene matches. CDR1 and CDR2 (germline): LNHDA, SQIVND (reference sequence). In DNA, the CDR3 is TGTGCCAGTAGCCCAGGGGGGCTGAGGGCTGAAGCTTTCTTT. Amino acid sequence: CASSPGGLRAEAFF.

V gene TRBV5-6 combines with J gene TRBJ1-2; D unresolved. V lost 2 bases and J lost 6, with 8 bases in between. The germline V gene has CDR1 SGHDT and CDR2 YYEEEE. The CDR3 spans 12 residues. CDR3 amino acids: CASSLRLHGYTF. The CDR3 coding sequence is TGTGCCAGCAGCTTAAGGCTACATGGCTACACCTTC.

The chain is built from TRBV19 and TRBJ1-1; tentative D call: TRBD1 (5 bases). CDR1 is LNHDA, CDR2 SQIVND, per germline (reference sequence). The CDR3 runs to 14 residues. V lost 0 bases and J lost 5, with 10 bases in between. CDR3 DNA: TGTGCCAGTAGTATAGATAGGGGTTTTACTGAAGCTTTCTTT. This sequence encodes CASSIDRGFTEAFF.

This clone turned up a few times. As DNA, the CDR3 is TGCGCCAGCAGCTCGGGACAGGGGGTTAATGGCTACACCTTC. It specifies CASSSGQGVNGYTF. The rearrangement links TRBV5-1 to TRBJ1-2; TRBD1 matches at 11 bases. V lost 3 bases, J lost 6 bases, and 4 bases stayed unmatched. This CDR3 comprises 14 residues. The germline CDR1 and CDR2 sequences are SGHRS and YFSETQ.

The chain links TRBV7-2 to TRBJ2-2; D might be TRBD1 (6 bases). From germline, CDR1 is SGHTA and CDR2 FQGNSA. Trimming left V 1 base short and J 5 bases short, with 11 bases between. The CDR3 runs 15 residues. The CDR3 nucleotides are TGTGCCAGCAGCTTAGGGTTAGGGGGAACCGGGGAGCTGTTTTTT. It is translated as CASSLGLGGTGELFF.

On this clone itself: In the same sample, other DNA sequences code for this CDR3. The chain combines TRBV9 with TRBJ2-1; 7 positions agree with TRBD2. Germline V gives CDR1 SGDLS, CDR2 YYNGEE. The trim removed 0 bases at V and 7 bases at J, leaving 7 bases unmatched. The length of the CDR3 is 15 residues. For the CDR3, the DNA is TGTGCCAGCAGCGTAGTGGCTAGCGGTTTAAATGAGCAGTTCTTC. It specifies CASSVVASGLNEQFF.

This clone has only one observation. The V and J genes are TRBV5-6 and TRBJ1-1, with no clear D. Germline V gives CDR1 SGHDT, CDR2 YYEEEE. V lost 0 bases to trimming and J lost 7 bases, with 7 bases between them. The CDR3 sequence is 12 residues long. CDR3 coding DNA: TGTGCCAGCAGCTTGGTTGGGGTTGAAGCTTTCTTT. Its translation: CASSLVGVEAFF.

The chain joins TRBV19 to TRBJ1-5; D is undetermined. The CDR3 is made up of 13 amino acids. V lost 3 bases, J lost 6 bases, and 9 bases lay in between. The germline gives CDR1 LNHDA, CDR2 SQIVND (reference sequence). CDR3 nucleotides: TGTGCCAGTAGTATTCAGGAGAGTCAGCCCCAGCATTTT. It yields the protein CASSIQESQPQHF. Filled out from reference TRBV19 and TRBJ1-5, the complete variable domain reads DGGITQSPKYLFRKEGQNVTLSCEQNLNHDAMYWYRQDPGQGLRLIYYSQIVNDFQKGDIAEGYSVSREKKESFPLTVTSAQKNPTAFYLCASSIQESQPQHFGDGTRLSIL.

This clone was seen only once. The chain couples TRBV4-1 to TRBJ2-7; 8 bases match TRBD2. J was trimmed by 1 base and V by 4 bases; bases with no gene match: 6. The CDR3 is 15 amino acids. Germline V lookup: CDR1 MGHRA, CDR2 YSYEKL. CDR3 bases: TGCGCCAGCAGCCTACTAGCGGAGAAATCCTACGAGCAGTACTTC. Protein product: CASSLLAEKSYEQYF.